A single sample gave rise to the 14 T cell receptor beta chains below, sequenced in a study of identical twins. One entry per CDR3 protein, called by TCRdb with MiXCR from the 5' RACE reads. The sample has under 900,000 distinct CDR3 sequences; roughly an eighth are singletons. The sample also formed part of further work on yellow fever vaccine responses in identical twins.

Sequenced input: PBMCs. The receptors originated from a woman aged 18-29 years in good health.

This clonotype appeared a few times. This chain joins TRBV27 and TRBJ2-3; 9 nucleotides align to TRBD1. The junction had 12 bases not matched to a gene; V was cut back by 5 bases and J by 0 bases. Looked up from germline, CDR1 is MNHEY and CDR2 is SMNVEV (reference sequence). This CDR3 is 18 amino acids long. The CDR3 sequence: CASSPRDRDMASTDTQYF. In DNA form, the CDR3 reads TGTGCCAGCAGTCCCCGGGACAGGGACATGGCTAGCACAGATACGCAGTATTTT.

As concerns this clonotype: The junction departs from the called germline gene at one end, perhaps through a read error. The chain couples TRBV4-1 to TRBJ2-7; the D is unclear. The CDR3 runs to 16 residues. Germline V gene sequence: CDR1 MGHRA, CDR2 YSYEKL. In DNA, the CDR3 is TGCGCCAGCAGCCAAGTAACCACCTTCCTCCTCTACGAGGAGTACTTC. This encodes CASSQVTTFLLYEEYF.

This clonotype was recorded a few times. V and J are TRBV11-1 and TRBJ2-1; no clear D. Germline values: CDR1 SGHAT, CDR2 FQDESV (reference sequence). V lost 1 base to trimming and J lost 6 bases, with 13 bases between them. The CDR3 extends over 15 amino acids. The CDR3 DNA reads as TGTGCCAGCAGCTTAGAAGGACCGCAACTCAATGAGCAGTTCTTC. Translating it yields CASSLEGPQLNEQFF.

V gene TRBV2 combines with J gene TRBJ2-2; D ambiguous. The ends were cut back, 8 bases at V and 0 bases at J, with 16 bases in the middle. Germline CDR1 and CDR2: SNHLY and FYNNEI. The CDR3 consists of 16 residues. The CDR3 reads CASSHDSKTNTGELFF. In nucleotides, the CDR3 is TGTGCCAGCTCCCACGACTCAAAGACGAACACCGGGGAGCTGTTTTTT.

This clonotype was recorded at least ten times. The CDR3 DNA reads as TGTGCCAGCAGTGCGACAGGGGAGATTGATACGCAGTATTTT. Translating gives CASSATGEIDTQYF. The chain uses TRBV2 and TRBJ2-3; 8 bases are a match to TRBD1. V gave up 4 bases and J gave up 6 bases; unmatched junction bases: 6. The length of the CDR3 is 14 residues. In germline, CDR1 is SNHLY, CDR2 FYNNEI.

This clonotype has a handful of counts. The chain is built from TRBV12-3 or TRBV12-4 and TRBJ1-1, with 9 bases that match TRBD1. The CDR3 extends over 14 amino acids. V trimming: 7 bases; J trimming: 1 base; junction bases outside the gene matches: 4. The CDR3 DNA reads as TGTGCCAGCAAGGGACAGGGCGCGAACACTGAAGCTTTCTTT. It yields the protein CASKGQGANTEAFF.

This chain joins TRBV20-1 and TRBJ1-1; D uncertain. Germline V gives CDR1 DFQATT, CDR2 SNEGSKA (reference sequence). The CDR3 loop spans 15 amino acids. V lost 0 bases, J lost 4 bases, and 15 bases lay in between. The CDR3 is CSAREQTLESTEAFF. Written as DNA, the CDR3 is TGCAGTGCTAGAGAACAGACCTTGGAGTCCACTGAAGCTTTCTTT.

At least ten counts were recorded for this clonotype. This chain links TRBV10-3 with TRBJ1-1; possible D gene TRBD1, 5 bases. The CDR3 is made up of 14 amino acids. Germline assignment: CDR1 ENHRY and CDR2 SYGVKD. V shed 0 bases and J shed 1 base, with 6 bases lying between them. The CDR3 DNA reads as TGTGCCATCAGTGAGTCGAGGGGGAACACTGAAGCTTTCTTT. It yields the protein CAISESRGNTEAFF.

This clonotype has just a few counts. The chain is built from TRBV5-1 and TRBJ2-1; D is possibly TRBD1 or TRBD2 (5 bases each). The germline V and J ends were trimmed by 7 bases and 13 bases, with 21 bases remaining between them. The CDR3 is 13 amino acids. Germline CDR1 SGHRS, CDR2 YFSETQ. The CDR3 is CASRLEGSYHQFF. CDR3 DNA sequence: TGCGCCAGCCGACTTGAGGGGTCTTACCACCAGTTCTTC.

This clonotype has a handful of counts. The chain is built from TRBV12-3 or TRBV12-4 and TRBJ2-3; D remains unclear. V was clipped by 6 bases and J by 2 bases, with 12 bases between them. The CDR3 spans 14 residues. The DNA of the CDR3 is TGTGCCAGCAGCGGTTGGCCGGCCACAGATACGCAGTATTTT. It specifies CASSGWPATDTQYF.

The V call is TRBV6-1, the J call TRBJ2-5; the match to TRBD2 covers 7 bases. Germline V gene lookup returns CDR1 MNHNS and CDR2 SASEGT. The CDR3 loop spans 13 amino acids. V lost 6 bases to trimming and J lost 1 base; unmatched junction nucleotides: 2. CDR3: CASSGTTQETQYF. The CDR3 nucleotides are TGTGCCAGCAGCGGGACTACCCAAGAGACCCAGTACTTC.

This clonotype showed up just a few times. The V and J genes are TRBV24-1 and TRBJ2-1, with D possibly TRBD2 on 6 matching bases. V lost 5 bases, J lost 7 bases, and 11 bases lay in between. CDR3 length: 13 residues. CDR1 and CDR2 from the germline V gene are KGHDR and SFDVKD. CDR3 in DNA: TGTGCCACCAGTGGAGGAGGGATGAATGAGCAGTTCTTC. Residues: CATSGGGMNEQFF.

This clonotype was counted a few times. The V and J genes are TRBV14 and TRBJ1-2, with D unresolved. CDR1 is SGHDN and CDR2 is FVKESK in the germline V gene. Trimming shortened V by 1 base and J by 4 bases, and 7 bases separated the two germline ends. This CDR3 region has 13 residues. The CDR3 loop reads CASSQVGSYGYTF. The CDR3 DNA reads TGTGCCAGCAGCCAAGTTGGCAGCTATGGCTACACCTTC.

The CDR3 nucleotides are TGCGCCAGCAGCCTCTCCGACCCCGGGGAGCTGTTTTTT. It codes for CASSLSDPGELFF. The chain uses TRBV4-1 and TRBJ2-2; D gene unclear. Germline CDR1 is MGHRA and CDR2 is YSYEKL. This CDR3 has 13 residues. Trimming shortened V by 4 bases and J by 6 bases, and 9 bases separated the two germline ends.